This is a list of T cell receptor beta chains from one sample in a study of blood T cell repertoires in COVID-19. Data came from immunoSEQ multiplex PCR; TCRdb stores just in-frame clones and leaves some out. The table includes 150,000 to 200,000 clones, approximately 85% detected once. The sample taken for sequencing was peripheral blood. The receptors originated from a man aged 55 to 70 with acute or convalescent COVID-19. The CDR3 runs from the conserved cysteine through the conserved F or W. D genes are given only for firm matches. Rows give clone size only sometimes, using once, few, many, or a class for an expanded clone.

j_call d_call clone_size v_call cdr3_nt cdr3_aa
TRBJ1-1 TRBD1 - TRBV5-1 TGCGCCAGCAGCAACGGACAGGGATACACTGAAGCTTTCTTT CASSNGQGYTEAFF
TRBJ1-2 - - TRBV5-1 TGCGCCAGTACGGGGGAGGGGATCGGCTACACCTTC CASTGEGIGYTF
TRBJ2-1 TRBD1 - TRBV7-9 TGTGCCAGCAGCAGTACGGGGACAGGGAGCAATGAGCAGTTCTTC CASSSTGTGSNEQFF
TRBJ1-1 - - TRBV19 TGTGCCACCATCCCACCGACAGGCAATAAGGCTTTCTTT CATIPPTGNKAFF
TRBJ2-7 - - TRBV14 TGTGCCAGCAGCCAAGAAGCAGGGCCCTACGAGCAGTACTTC CASSQEAGPYEQYF
TRBJ2-1 TRBD2 - TRBV6-5 TGTGCCAGCAGTACCCAAGCGGGAGGGAAAAATGAGCAGTTCTTC CASSTQAGGKNEQFF
TRBJ2-7 - - TRBV6-5 TGTGCCAGCAGACAAGACAGCTACGAGCAGTACTTC CASRQDSYEQYF
TRBJ2-1 TRBD2 - TRBV20-1 TGCAGTGCTAGTGGGACTACCCGGGGATCAGAGCAGTTCTTC CSASGTTRGSEQFF
TRBJ2-7 TRBD2 - TRBV30 TGTGCCTGGAGTGCCCCCGGGACTACCGTAAGGGAGCAGTACTTC CAWSAPGTTVREQYF
TRBJ1-2 - - TRBV10-3 TGTGCCATCAGTGATACGGCCTATTCAGGGGTGGGCTACACCTTC CAISDTAYSGVGYTF
TRBJ2-3 - - TRBV3-1/TRBV3-2 TGTGCCAGCAGCCTTGGAACAGGGACGCAGTATTTT CASSLGTGTQYF
TRBJ2-1 - - TRBV20-1 TGCAGTGCCAATGGGGAGGACCACCGGTTCTTC CSANGEDHRFF
TRBJ1-3 TRBD1 - TRBV7-9 TGTGCCAGCAGCTCCAGAGACAGGGCTAACACCATATATTTT CASSSRDRANTIYF
TRBJ1-1 - - TRBV19 TGTGCCAGTAGTTCAGGGGTCAACACTGAAGCTTTCTTT CASSSGVNTEAFF
TRBJ2-1 TRBD2 few TRBV27 TGTGCCAGCAGCCTAGCGGGGGACGACTACAATGAGCAGTTCTTC CASSLAGDDYNEQFF
TRBJ2-1 TRBD2 - TRBV28 TGTGCCAGCAGGATTATGACGACTAGCGACTACAATGAGCAGTTCTTC CASRIMTTSDYNEQFF
TRBJ2-1 TRBD2 - TRBV12-5 TGTGCTAGTGGTGGGGGCGGGACTAGCGGGAACAATGAGCAGTTCTTC CASGGGGTSGNNEQFF
TRBJ1-6 TRBD1 few TRBV27 TGTGCCAGCACCCCGGGACAGACAAATTCACCCCTCCACTTT CASTPGQTNSPLHF
TRBJ1-2 TRBD1 - TRBV6-5 TGTGCCAGCAGTTACTCGAGGACAGGGTTCTCTGGCTACACCTTC CASSYSRTGFSGYTF
TRBJ2-5 TRBD2 once TRBV6-5 TGTGCCAGCAGTTACTCGGGTAGCGGGACCCAAGAGACCCAGTACTTC CASSYSGSGTQETQYF
TRBJ2-7 TRBD2 - TRBV5-1 TGCGCCAGCAGCGAGCGGGGAGAATTATACGAGCAGTACTTC CASSERGELYEQYF
TRBJ1-1 - - TRBV5-4 TGTGCCAGCAGCTTGGCAGGGACTCTTGAAGCTTTCTTT CASSLAGTLEAFF
TRBJ2-3 TRBD2 - TRBV14 TGTGCCAGCAGCTTTGGACTAGCGGGCACAGATACGCAGTATTTT CASSFGLAGTDTQYF
TRBJ1-6 - - TRBV12-3/TRBV12-4 TGTGCCAGCAGGGCGGATGGGAATTCACCCCTCCACTTT CASRADGNSPLHF
TRBJ1-2 TRBD1 - TRBV28 TGTGCCAGCAAGGGGACCGACAGGGCCGATGGCTACACCTTC CASKGTDRADGYTF
TRBJ2-7 TRBD1 - TRBV7-2 TGTGCCAGCAGCCCACAGGGGGCCTACGAGCAGTACTTC CASSPQGAYEQYF
TRBJ2-1 - - TRBV6-4 TGTGCCAGCAGTGACTCTTACTCGGGCAATGAGCAGTTCTTC CASSDSYSGNEQFF
TRBJ2-7 TRBD2 - TRBV28 TGTGCCAGCAGTTTTGGACGTAGCGGGAGGGCGTACGAGCAGTACTTC CASSFGRSGRAYEQYF
TRBJ1-1 - - TRBV11-2 TGTGCCAGCAGCCTGGCGGTGAACACTGAAGCTTTCTTT CASSLAVNTEAFF
TRBJ2-1 TRBD2 - TRBV4-3 TGCGCCAGCAGCCAATGGACTAGCGGATACAATGAGCAGTTCTTC CASSQWTSGYNEQFF
TRBJ2-5 TRBD2 - TRBV5-4 TGTGCCAGCAGCCCGGGACTAGCGGGAGGGCCGGGAGAGACCCAGTACTTC CASSPGLAGGPGETQYF
TRBJ1-2 - - TRBV19 TGTGCCAGTAGTATGGTCCGGGACACCTATGGCTACACCTTC CASSMVRDTYGYTF
TRBJ2-1 TRBD2 - TRBV3-1/TRBV3-2 TGTGCCAGCAGCTCCCGACTAGCGGGCCATGAGCAGTTCTTC CASSSRLAGHEQFF